The entry below gives a single T cell receptor (beta chain) sequence along with its context. Its antigen is unknown. The CDR3 runs 12 residues. V gave up 5 bases and J gave up 3 bases, with 10 bases separating them. Per the germline V gene, CDR1 is GTSNPN and CDR2 is SVGIG (reference sequence). This entry belongs to a study of cytomegalovirus exposure and HLA in healthy donors. Study-wide context: Per a later analysis, the 550 to 850 first-cohort and under 150 validation repertoires shared one platform.

Regarding the study as a whole: Most TCR sequences showed up rarely, but some public TCRs showed up in many donors.

Assay: immunoSEQ multiplex PCR; the TCRdb copy retains only in-frame clones and omits some. The table lists about 190,000 clones, around four fifths of them singletons. This clonotype was sampled from a man younger than 30 in good health and CMV-seropositive. Sequenced sample: PBMCs. The chain recombines TRBV30 with TRBJ1-2; TRBD1 might be the D (6 bases). Written as DNA, the CDR3 is TGTGCCTGGGCCGGACAGTACTATGGCTACACCTTC. Its protein product is CAWAGQYYGYTF.